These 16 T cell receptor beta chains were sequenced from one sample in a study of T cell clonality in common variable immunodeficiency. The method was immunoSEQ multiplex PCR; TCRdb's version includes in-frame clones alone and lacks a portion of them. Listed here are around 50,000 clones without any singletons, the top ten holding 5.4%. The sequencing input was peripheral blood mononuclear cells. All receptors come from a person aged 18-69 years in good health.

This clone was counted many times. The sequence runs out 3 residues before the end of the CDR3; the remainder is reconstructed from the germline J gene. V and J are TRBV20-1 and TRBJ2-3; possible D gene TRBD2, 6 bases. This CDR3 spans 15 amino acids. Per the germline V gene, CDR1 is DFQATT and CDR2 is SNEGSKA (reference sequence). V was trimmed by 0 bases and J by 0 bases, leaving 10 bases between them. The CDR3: CSAREKGTSTDTQYF. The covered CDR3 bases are TGCAGTGCTAGAGAAAAGGGGACTAGCACAGATACG.

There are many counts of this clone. CDR3 in amino acids: CASSKEGAYGELFF. Incomplete CDR3 DNA: TGTGCCAGTAGTAAGGAGGGGGCGTACGGGGAG. The rearrangement joins TRBV19 to TRBJ2-2, with a tentative D call TRBD1 (7 bases). The CDR3 goes on 3 residues after the read ends, and that part is filled in from the germline J gene. Trimming pared 4 bases from V and 7 bases from J, leaving 13 bases between. This CDR3 has 14 residues. Germline lookup yields CDR1 LNHDA and CDR2 SQIVND (reference sequence).

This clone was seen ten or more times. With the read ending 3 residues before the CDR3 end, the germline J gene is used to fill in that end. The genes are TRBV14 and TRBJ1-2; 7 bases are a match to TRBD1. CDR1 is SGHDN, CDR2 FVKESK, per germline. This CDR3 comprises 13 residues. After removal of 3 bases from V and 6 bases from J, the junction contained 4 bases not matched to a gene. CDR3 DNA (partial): TGTGCCAGCAGCCACGACAGGGACGATGGC. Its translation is CASSHDRDDG. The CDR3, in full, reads CASSHDRDDGYTF.

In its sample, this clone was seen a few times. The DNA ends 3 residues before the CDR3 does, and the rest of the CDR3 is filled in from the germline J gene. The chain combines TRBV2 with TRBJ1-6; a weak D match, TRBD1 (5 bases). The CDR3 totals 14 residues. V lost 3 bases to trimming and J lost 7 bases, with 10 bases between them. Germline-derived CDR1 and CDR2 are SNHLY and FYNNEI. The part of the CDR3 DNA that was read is TGTGCCAGCAGTGAGAGACAGTCAAATTCACCC. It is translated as CASSERQSNSP. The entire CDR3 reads CASSERQSNSPLHF.

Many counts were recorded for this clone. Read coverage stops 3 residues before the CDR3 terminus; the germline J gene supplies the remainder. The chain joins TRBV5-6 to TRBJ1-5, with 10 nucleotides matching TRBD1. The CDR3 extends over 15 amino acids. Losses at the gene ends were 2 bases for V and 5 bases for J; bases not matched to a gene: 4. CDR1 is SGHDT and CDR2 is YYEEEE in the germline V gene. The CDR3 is CASSFGQGVYQPQHF. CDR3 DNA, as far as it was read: TGTGCCAGCAGCTTCGGACAGGGGGTCTATCAGCCC. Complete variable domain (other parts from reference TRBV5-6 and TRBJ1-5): DAGVTQSPTHLIKTRGQQVTLRCSPKSGHDTVSWYQQALGQGPQFIFQYYEEEERQRGNFPDRFSGHQFPNYSSELNVNALLLGDSALYLCASSFGQGVYQPQHFGDGTRLSIL.

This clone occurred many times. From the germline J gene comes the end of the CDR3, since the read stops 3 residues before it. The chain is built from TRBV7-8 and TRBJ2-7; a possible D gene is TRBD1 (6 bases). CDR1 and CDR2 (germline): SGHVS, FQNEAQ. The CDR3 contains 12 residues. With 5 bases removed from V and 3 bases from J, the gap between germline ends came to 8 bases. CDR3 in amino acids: CASSLQGYEQYF. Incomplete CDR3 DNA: TGTGCCAGCAGCCTACAGGGCTACGAG.

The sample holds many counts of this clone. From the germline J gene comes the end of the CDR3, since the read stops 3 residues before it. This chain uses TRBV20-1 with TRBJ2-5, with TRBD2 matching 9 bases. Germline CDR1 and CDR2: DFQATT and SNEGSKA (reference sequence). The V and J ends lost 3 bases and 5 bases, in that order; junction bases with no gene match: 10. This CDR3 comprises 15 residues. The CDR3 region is CSARILAGGIETQYF. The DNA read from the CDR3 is TGCAGTGCTAGGATACTAGCGGGTGGGATTGAGACC.

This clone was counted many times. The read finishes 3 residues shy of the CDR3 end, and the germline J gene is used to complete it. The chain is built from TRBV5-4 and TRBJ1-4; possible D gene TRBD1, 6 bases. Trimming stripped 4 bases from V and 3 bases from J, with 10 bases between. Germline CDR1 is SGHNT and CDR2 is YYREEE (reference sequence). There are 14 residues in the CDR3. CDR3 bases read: TGTGCCAGCAGCCAGGGGAACCCTAATGAAAAA. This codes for CASSQGNPNEK. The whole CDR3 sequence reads CASSQGNPNEKLFF.

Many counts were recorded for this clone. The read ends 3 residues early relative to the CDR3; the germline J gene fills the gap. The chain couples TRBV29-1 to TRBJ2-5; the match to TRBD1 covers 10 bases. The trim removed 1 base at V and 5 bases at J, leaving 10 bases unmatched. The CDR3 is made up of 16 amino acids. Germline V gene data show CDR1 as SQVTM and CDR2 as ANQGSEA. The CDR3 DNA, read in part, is TGCAGCGTTGAAGCCCGGACAGGGGGATTAGGGGAGACC. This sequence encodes CSVEARTGGLGET. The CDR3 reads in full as CSVEARTGGLGETQYF. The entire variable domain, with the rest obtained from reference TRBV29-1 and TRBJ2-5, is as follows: SAVISQKPSRDICQRGTSLTIQCQVDSQVTMMFWYRQQPGQSLTLIATANQGSEATYESGFVIDKFPISRPNLTFSTLTVSNMSPEDSSIYLCSVEARTGGLGETQYFGPGTRLLVL.

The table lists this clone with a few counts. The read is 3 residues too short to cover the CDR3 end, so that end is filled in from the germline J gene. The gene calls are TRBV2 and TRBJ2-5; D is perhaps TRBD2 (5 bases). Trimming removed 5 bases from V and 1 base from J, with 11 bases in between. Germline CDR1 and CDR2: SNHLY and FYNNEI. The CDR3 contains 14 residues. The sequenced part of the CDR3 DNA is TGTGCCAGCAGTCAGGAGGAGCCCCAAGAGACC. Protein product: CASSQEEPQET. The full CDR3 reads CASSQEEPQETQYF.

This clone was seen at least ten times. CDR3 in amino acids: CAIREGQDNPQYF. The CDR3 bases that were read are TGTGCCATCAGAGAGGGACAGGATAATCCT. The chain couples TRBV10-3 to TRBJ2-4, with TRBD1 identical over 8 bases. Coverage ceases 3 residues before the CDR3 finishes, and the germline J gene fills in the end. This CDR3 contains 13 residues. Germline V gene data show CDR1 as ENHRY and CDR2 as SYGVKD.

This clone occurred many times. CDR3 bases read: TGTGCCACCAGCAGAGACGGCCCGAGGGTGTTCCCCCCTAGCACAGATACG. Encoded protein: CATSRDGPRVFPPSTDT. The whole CDR3 sequence is CATSRDGPRVFPPSTDTQYF. The rearrangement uses TRBV15 and TRBJ2-3; a weak D match, TRBD2 (5 bases). With the read ending 3 residues before the CDR3 end, the germline J gene is used to fill in that end. In germline, CDR1 is LNHNV, CDR2 YYDKDF (reference sequence). V dropped 0 bases and J dropped 0 bases, with 22 bases sitting between them. This CDR3 has 20 amino acids.

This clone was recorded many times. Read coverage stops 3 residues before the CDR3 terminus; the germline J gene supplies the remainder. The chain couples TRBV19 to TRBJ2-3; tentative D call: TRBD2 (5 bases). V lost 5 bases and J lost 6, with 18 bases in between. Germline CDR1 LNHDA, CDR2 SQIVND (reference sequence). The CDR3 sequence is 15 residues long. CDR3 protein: CASSDPPGLTDTQYF. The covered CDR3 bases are TGTGCCAGTAGTGACCCCCCGGGGTTAACCGATACG.

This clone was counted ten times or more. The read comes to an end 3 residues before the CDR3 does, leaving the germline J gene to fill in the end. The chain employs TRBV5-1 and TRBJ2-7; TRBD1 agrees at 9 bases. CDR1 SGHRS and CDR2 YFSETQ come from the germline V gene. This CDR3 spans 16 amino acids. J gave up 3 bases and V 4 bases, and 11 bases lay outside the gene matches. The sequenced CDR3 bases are TGCGCCAGCAGCCCCGGAACGGGACAGGGCCGCTACGAG. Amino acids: CASSPGTGQGRYE. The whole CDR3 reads CASSPGTGQGRYEQYF.

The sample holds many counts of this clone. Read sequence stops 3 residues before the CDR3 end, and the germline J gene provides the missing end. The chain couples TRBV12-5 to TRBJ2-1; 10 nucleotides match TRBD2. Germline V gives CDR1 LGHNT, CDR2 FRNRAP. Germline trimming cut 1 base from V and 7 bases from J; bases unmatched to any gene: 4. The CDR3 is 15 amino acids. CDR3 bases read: TGTGCTAGTGGTTTGGGGACTAGCGGAGAGAATGAG. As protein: CASGLGTSGENE. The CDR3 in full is CASGLGTSGENEQFF.

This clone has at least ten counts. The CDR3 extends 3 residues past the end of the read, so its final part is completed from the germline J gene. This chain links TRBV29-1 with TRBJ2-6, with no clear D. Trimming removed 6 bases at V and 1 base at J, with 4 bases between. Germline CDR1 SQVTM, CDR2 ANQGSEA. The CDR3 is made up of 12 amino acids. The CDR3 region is CSVGSGANVLTF. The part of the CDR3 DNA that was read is TGCAGCGTCGGGTCTGGGGCCAACGTC.